The clone carrying this T cell receptor (beta chain) was counted between two and nine times. Its target is unknown. Trimming at V came to 0 bases and at J to 0 bases, leaving 2 bases not matched to a gene. The CDR3 has 15 amino acids. The germline V gene has CDR1 SGHRS and CDR2 YFSETQ. Thyroid surgery was preceded by no treatment in any patient. Source study methods: CDR3 differences across clinicopathological groups were used to build a distant-metastasis classifier for papillary thyroid cancer. TCRdb re-analyzed the PCR reads using MiXCR. In this record, the V and J calls reflect TCRdb's handling and not the investigators' own analysis. This repertoire shows around 15,000 clones, around 25% found once; its top ten account for roughly an eighth. This specimen comes from a study of metastatic and nonmetastatic thyroid tumors. Study details: Blood and tumor or nodule tissue repertoires from malignant and benign thyroid patients were compared. Study-level results: Reported TCR beta diversity, measured in blood and tumor, was significantly higher for malignant thyroid tumors than for benign nodules.

Specimen: tumor tissue. This TCR came from a female donor with papillary thyroid cancer or a benign thyroid nodule (not recorded which). Some clones in this sample may be carry-over from other donors' samples. The chain employs TRBV5-1 and TRBJ2-7; 8 bases align to TRBD1. This CDR3 reads CASSLGDRNSYEQYF. In nucleotides, the CDR3 is TGCGCCAGCAGCTTGGGGGACAGGAACTCCTACGAGCAGTACTTC.